This T cell receptor (beta chain) was sequenced during a study of T cell responses to AZD1222 COVID-19 vaccine. Profiled with immunoSEQ multiplex PCR; TCRdb holds only in-frame clones, not every one. The sample yields 120,000 to 150,000 clones, around 84% seen once. The CDR3 covers 14 residues. Germline loops: CDR1 SEHNR, CDR2 FQNEAQ (reference sequence). V was trimmed by 5 bases and J by 5 bases, leaving 16 bases between them. Broader study findings: Spike-specific TCRs gained breadth and depth after people received two AZD1222 doses. Dominant CD4 TCR responses targeted spike regions 160-218 and 743-854. No repertoire was sampled before or during the peak T cell response, only after it. Donors, mostly white British, included more females; clonal diversity was possibly underestimated.

Note on this clone: The antigen is unknown.

The clonotype originates from an adult who received the AZD1222 COVID-19 vaccine. The chain is built from TRBV7-9 and TRBJ2-7; a weak D match, TRBD1 (6 bases). The sequenced sample was peripheral blood, obtained 28 days after the second AZD1222 dose. The CDR3 nucleotides read TGTGCCAGCAGCCCCGACAGGTCAAATCACGAGCAGTACTTC. Translating it yields CASSPDRSNHEQYF.